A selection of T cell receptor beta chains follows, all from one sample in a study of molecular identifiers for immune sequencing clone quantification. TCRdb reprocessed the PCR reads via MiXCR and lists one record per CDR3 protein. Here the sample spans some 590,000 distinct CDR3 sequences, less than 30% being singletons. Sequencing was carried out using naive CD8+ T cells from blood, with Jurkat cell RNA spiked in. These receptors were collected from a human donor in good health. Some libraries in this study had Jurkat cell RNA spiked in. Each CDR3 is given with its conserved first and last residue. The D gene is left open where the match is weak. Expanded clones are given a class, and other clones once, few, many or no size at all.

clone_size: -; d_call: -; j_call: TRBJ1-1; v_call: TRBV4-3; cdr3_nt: -; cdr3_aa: CASSQEWGAGTEACF
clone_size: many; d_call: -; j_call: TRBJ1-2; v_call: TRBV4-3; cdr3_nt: TGCGCCAGCAGCCAAGATAGCGGAGCCGGACAGCCTCCTAACTATGGCTACACCTTC; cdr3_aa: CASSQDSGAGQPPNYGYTF
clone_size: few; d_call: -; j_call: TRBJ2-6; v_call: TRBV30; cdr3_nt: TGTGCCTGGGAATACCGGGACGGACACTTTTCTGGGGCCAACGTCCTGACTTTC; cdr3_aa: CAWEYRDGHFSGANVLTF
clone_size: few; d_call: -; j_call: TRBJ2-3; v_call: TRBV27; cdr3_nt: TGTGCCAGGGGGGACCGGGGCACAGATACGCAGTATTTT; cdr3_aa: CARGDRGTDTQYF
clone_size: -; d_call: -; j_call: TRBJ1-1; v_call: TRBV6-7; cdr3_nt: TGTGCCAGCAGTGGGGCGAGTGCGAGCACTGAAGCTTTCTTT; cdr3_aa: CASSGASASTEAFF
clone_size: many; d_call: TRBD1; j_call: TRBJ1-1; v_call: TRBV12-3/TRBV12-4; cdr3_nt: TGTGCCAGCGGACAGGGAAGAGAAGCTTTCTTT; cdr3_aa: CASGQGREAFF
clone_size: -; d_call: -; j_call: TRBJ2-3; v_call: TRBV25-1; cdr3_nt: TGTGCCAGCAGTGAAACGTCCCTCCTTGGAGATACGCAGTATTTT; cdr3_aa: CASSETSLLGDTQYF
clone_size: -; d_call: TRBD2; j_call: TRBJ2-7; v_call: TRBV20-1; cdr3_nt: TGCAGTGCTAGATCGGGAGGTTCTGCATGGCCCTACGAGCAGTACTTC; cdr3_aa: CSARSGGSAWPYEQYF
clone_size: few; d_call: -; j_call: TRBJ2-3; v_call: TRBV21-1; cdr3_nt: TGTGCCAGCAGCAAAGTTCCGGGGGCGAGGACAGATACGCAGTATTTT; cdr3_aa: CASSKVPGARTDTQYF
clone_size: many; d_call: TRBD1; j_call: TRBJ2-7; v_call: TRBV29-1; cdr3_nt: TGCAGCGTTGAAGGGTTTCCCGGGACAGCCGACTACGAGCAGTACTTC; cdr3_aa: CSVEGFPGTADYEQYF
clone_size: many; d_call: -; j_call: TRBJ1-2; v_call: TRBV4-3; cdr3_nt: TGCGCCAGCAGCCAAGCCTGGGGCGAGACAAACCTCTATGGCTACACCTTC; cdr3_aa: CASSQAWGETNLYGYTF
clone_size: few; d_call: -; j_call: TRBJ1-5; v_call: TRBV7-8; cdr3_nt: TGTGCCAGCAGCTTAGCTTGGGGCGGCAATCAGCCCCAGCATTTT; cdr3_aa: CASSLAWGGNQPQHF
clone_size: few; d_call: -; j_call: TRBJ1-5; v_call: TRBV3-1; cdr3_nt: TGTGCCAGCAGCCAAGATGAGGGCAATCAGCCCCAGCATTTT; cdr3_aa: CASSQDEGNQPQHF
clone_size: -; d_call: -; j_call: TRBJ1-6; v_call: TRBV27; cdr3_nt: TGTGCCGGCAGTAGAGAACAGTGGTCACCCCTCCACTTT; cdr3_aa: CAGSREQWSPLHF
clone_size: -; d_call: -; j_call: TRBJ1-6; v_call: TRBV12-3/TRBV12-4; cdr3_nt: TGTGCCACGGGGACCCTAAATTCACCCCTCCACTTT; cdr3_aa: CATGTLNSPLHF
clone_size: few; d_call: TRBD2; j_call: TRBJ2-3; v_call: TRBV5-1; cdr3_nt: TGCGCCAGCAGCTGGGTAGCGGGGGGGCTCCCTGGGACGCAGTATTTT; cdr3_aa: CASSWVAGGLPGTQYF
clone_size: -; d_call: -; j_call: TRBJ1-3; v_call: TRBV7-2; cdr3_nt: TGTGCCAGCAGCTTTAGTTTCGACGTATACTCTGGAAACACCATATATTTT; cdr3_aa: CASSFSFDVYSGNTIYF
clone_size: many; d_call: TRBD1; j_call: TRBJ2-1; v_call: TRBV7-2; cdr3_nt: TGTGCCAGCAGCTCCCGGGACAGGGGATACAATGAGCAGTTCTTC; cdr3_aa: CASSSRDRGYNEQFF
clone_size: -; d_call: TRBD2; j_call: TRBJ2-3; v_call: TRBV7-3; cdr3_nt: TGTGCCAGCAGCCCCGACCGGGACTACCAACCAGATACGCAGTATTTT; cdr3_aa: CASSPDRDYQPDTQYF
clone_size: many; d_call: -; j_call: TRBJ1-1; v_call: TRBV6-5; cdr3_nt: TGTGCCAGCAGTTTGGGACACTCGAACACTGAAGCTTTCTTT; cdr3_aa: CASSLGHSNTEAFF
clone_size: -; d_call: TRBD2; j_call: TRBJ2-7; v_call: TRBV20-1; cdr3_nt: TGCAGTGCTAGAGAACTAGCGGATTTCTACGAGCAGTACTTC; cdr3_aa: CSARELADFYEQYF
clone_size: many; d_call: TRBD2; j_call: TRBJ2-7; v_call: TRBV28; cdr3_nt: TGTGCCAGCACCGATAGGATCGGGGGGGGAGCCTACGAGCAGTACTTC; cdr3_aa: CASTDRIGGGAYEQYF
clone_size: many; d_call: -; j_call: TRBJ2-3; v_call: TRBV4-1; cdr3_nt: TGCGCCAGCAGCCCCGCAGGCACAGATACGCAGTATTTT; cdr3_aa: CASSPAGTDTQYF
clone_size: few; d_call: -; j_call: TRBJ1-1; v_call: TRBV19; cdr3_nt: TGTGCCAGTAGTATGACCACGGACACTGAAGCTTTCTTT; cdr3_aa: CASSMTTDTEAFF
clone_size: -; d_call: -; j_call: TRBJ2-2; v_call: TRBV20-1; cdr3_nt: TGCAGTGCTATTGAAAGGGGGGGAAACACCGGGGAGCTGTTTTTT; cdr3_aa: CSAIERGGNTGELFF
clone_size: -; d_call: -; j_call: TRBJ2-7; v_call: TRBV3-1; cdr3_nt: TGTGCCAGCAGCCAAGCCCCGATCTACGAGCAGCACTTC; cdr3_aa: CASSQAPIYEQHF
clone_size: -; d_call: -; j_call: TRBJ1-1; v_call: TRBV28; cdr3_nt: TGTACCAGCAGTTTTTCCGGCACTGAAGCTTTCTTT; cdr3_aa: CTSSFSGTEAFF
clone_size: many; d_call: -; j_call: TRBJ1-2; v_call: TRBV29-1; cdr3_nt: TGCAGCGTAGTGACAGGAGACTATGGCTACACCTTC; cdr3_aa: CSVVTGDYGYTF
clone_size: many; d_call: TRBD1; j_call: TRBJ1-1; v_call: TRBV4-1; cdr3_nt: TGCGCCAGCAGCGAAAACAGGGGTTCGGGCACTGAAGCTTTCTTT; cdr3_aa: CASSENRGSGTEAFF
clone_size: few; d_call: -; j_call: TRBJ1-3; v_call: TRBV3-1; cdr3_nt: TGTGCCAGCAGCCAAGTGTCACGCTCTGGAAACACCATATATTTT; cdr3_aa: CASSQVSRSGNTIYF
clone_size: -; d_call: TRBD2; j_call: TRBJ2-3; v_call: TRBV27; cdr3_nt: TGTGCCAGCGGTTTATCCCCGGGACTAGCGGGGGGGCCTAAAGATACGCAGTATTTT; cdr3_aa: CASGLSPGLAGGPKDTQYF
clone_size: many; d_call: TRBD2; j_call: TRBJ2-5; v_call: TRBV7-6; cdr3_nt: TGTGCCAGCACCCCCCCCTCGGCTAGCGGGGGACAGAAGACCCAGTACTTC; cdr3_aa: CASTPPSASGGQKTQYF
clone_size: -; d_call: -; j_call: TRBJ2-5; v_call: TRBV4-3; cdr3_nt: TGCGCCAGCAGCCAAGAAGAGGGATGGGGGCAAGAGACCCAGTACTTC; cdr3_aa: CASSQEEGWGQETQYF
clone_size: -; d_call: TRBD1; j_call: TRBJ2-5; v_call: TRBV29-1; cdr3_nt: TGCAGCGTGGTCACTGGACAGGCGAGTCAAGAGACCCAGTACTTC; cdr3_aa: CSVVTGQASQETQYF
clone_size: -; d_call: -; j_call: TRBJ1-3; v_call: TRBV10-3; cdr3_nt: TGTGCCATCAGTGGCTCCGAGGGCGCGCTTGGAAACACCATATATTTT; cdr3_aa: CAISGSEGALGNTIYF
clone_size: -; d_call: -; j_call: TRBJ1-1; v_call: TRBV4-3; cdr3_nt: TGCGCCAGCAGCCAAGAAGTTCCAGGGGCCACTGAAGCTTTCTTT; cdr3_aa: CASSQEVPGATEAFF
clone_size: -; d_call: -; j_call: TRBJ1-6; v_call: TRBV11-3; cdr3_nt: TGTGCCAGCAGCTTAGACTGTCCGCAGGTGTTCCATAATTCACCCCCCCACTTT; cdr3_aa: CASSLDCPQVFHNSPPHF
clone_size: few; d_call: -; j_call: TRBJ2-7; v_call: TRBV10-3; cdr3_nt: TGTGCCATCAGTGAGACGGCAGGCTTAGCCTACGAGCAGTACTTC; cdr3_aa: CAISETAGLAYEQYF
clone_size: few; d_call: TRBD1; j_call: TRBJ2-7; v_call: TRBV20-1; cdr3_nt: TGCAGTGCTAGAGGGACAGGACAGGCCTCCTACGAGCAGTACTTC; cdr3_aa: CSARGTGQASYEQYF
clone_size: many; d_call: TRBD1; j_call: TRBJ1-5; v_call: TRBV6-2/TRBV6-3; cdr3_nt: TGTGCCAGCAGTTATGAGGCAGGGGGAAGCAATCAGCCCCAGCATTTT; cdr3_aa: CASSYEAGGSNQPQHF
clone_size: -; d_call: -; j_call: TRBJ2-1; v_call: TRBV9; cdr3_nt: TGTGCCAGCAGCCCCAGGGTCGGGTTCTACAATGAGCAGTTCTTC; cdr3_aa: CASSPRVGFYNEQFF
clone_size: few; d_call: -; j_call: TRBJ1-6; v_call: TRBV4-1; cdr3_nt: TGCGCCAGCAGCCAAGTCGGCCAGATCTCACCCCTCCACTTT; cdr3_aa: CASSQVGQISPLHF
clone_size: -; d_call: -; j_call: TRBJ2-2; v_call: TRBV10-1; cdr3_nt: TGCGCCAGCAGTGAGTCGACGGGGTCCGGGGAGCTGTTTTTT; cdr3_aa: CASSESTGSGELFF
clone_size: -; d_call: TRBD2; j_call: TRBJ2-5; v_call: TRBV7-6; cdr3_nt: TGTGCCAGCAGCTTAGAGTTGTTAGCGGGGGTGACGTACCAAGAGGCCCAGTACTTC; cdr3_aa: CASSLELLAGVTYQEAQYF
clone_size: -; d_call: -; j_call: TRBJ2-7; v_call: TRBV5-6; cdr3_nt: TGTGCCAGCAGCTTCAGGGCGAGCTCCTACGAGCAGTACTTC; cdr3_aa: CASSFRASSYEQYF
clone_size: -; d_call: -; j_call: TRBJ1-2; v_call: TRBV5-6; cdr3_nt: TGTGCCAGCAGCTTGGAGGAGGGATACTATGGCCACACCTTC; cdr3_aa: CASSLEEGYYGHTF
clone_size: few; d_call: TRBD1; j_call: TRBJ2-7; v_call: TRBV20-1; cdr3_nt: TGCAGTGCTAGACCGGACAGGGGGGACTCCTACGAGCAGTACTTC; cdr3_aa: CSARPDRGDSYEQYF
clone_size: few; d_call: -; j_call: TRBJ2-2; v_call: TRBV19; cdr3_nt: TGTGCCACCAAAGAGGGAGAGGGCGGGGAGCTGTTTTTT; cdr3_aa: CATKEGEGGELFF
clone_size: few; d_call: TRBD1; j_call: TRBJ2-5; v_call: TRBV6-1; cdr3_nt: TGTGCCAGCAGTGAAAGGGACAGGGGACAAGAGACCCAGTACTTC; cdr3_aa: CASSERDRGQETQYF
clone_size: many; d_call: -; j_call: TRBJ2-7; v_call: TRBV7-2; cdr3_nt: TGTGCCAGCAGCTTGACCCCCGGGTACGAGCAGTACTTC; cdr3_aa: CASSLTPGYEQYF
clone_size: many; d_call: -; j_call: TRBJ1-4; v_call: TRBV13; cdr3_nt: TGTGCCAGCAGCTCCTTACACTCACAGGGCCAGGAAAAACTGTTTTTT; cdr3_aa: CASSSLHSQGQEKLFF
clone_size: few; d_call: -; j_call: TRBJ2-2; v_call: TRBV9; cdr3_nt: TGTGCCAGCAGCGTAGAGGGCATAGTGGGCACCGGGGAGCTGTTTTTT; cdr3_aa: CASSVEGIVGTGELFF
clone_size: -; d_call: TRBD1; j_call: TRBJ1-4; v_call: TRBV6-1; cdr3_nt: TGTGCCAGCAGTGAAACGAGGGGGCACATTCAAACTAATGAAAAACTGTTTTTT; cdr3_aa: CASSETRGHIQTNEKLFF
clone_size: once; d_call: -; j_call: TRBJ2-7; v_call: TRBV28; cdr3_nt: TGTGCCAGCAGTTTAGGGGTATACAGCTACGGGCAGTACTTC; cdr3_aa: CASSLGVYSYGQYF
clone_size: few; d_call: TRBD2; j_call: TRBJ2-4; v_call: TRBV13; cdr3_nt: TGTGCCAGCAGCGTCGGGGGGGCGAGGGACATTCAGTACTTC; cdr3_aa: CASSVGGARDIQYF
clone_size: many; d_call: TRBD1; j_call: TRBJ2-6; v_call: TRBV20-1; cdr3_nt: TGCAGTGCTCGACGGGACAGGGGATCTGGGGCCAACGTCCTGACTTTC; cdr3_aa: CSARRDRGSGANVLTF